Below, 7 T cell receptor beta chains from the same sample are listed, as sequenced in a study of blood T cell repertoires in COVID-19. Sequenced by immunoSEQ multiplex PCR; TCRdb stores in-frame clones only, minus some. Found here are 220,000 or so clones, approximately 82% of them singletons; the top ten hold 3.5% to 4%. The sequencing sample was made of peripheral blood. These receptors came from a woman older than 75 with acute or convalescent COVID-19.

The CDR3 sequence: CASSEVPSGFTDTQYF. As DNA, the CDR3 is TGTGCCAGCAGTGAAGTGCCTAGCGGATTCACAGATACGCAGTATTTT. V usage is TRBV6-1 and J usage is TRBJ2-3, with 7 bases lining up with TRBD2. V dropped 1 base and J dropped 2; count of bases not matched to a gene: 6. There are 16 residues in the CDR3. Looked up from germline, CDR1 is MNHNS and CDR2 is SASEGT.

The chain employs TRBV27 and TRBJ1-2; perhaps TRBD1 as D (5 bases). The ends were cut back, 5 bases at V and 3 bases at J, with 10 bases in the middle. CDR3 length equals 13 residues. Germline loops: CDR1 MNHEY, CDR2 SMNVEV (reference sequence). The CDR3 is CASSPGGDYGYTF. CDR3 nucleotides: TGTGCCAGCAGTCCCGGGGGGGACTATGGCTACACCTTC.

Here the CDR3 DNA reads TGTGCCAGCAGCCCCATCAGGGCCGATGAGCAGTTCTTC. Translated: CASSPIRADEQFF. The chain uses TRBV7-3 and TRBJ2-1; the D gene is possibly TRBD1 (5 bases). This CDR3 spans 13 amino acids. Germline V gene lookup returns CDR1 SGHTA and CDR2 FQGTGA. V was clipped by 5 bases and J by 8 bases, with 13 bases between them.

The chain employs TRBV19 and TRBJ2-5; maybe TRBD1 (5 bases). The length of the CDR3 is 16 residues. The germline CDR1 and CDR2 sequences are LNHDA and SQIVND (reference sequence). Trimming left V 9 bases short and J 5 bases short, with 25 bases between. The CDR3 region has the DNA TGTGCCAGCTCCACCGACCAAGGGGTGGCCCGGGAGACCCAGTACTTC. Protein: CASSTDQGVARETQYF.

The chain's CDR3 is CASSQGVRGYRGYTF. CDR3 coding DNA: TGCGCCAGCAGCCAAGGAGTAAGGGGGTATCGTGGCTACACCTTC. This chain connects TRBV4-1 to TRBJ1-2; a possible D gene is TRBD1 (6 bases). Germline loops: CDR1 MGHRA, CDR2 YSYEKL. The CDR3 length is 15 residues. V was trimmed by 1 base and J by 7 bases, leaving 16 bases between them.

This clone was seen once. V usage is TRBV5-4 and J usage is TRBJ2-3, with 9 bases aligning to TRBD1. The junction had 12 bases not matched to a gene; V was cut back by 4 bases and J by 3 bases. Germline-derived CDR1 and CDR2 are SGHNT and YYREEE (reference sequence). CDR3 length: 17 amino acids. The DNA for the CDR3 is TGTGCCAGCAGCCCAGCTACGGACAGGGGCATAACAGATACGCAGTATTTT. Translated, it gives CASSPATDRGITDTQYF. Based on the CDR3 plus reference TRBV5-4 and TRBJ2-3, the full variable domain is ETGVTQSPTHLIKTRGQQVTLRCSSQSGHNTVSWYQQALGQGPQFIFQYYREEENGRGNFPPRFSGLQFPNYSSELNVNALELDDSALYLCASSPATDRGITDTQYFGPGTRLTVL.

This clone came up many times. This chain links TRBV27 with TRBJ2-5; 10 nucleotides match TRBD1. Germline assignment: CDR1 MNHEY and CDR2 SMNVEV (reference sequence). The junction had 6 bases not matched to a gene; V was cut back by 6 bases and J by 2 bases. The CDR3 runs to 15 residues. The CDR3 spells CASRPRQGAQETQYF. The CDR3 DNA follows: TGTGCCAGCAGGCCGAGACAGGGGGCGCAAGAGACCCAGTACTTC.